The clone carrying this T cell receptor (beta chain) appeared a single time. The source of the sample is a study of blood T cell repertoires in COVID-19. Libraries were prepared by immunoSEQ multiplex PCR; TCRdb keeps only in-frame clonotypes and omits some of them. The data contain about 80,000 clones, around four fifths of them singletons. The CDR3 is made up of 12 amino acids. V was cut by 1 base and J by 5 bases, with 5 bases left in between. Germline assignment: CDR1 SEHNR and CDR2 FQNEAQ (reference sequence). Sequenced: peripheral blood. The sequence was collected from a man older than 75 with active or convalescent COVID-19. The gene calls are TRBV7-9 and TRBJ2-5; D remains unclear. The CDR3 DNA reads TGTGCCAGCAGCTTAGTGGAGGAGACCCAGTACTTC. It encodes CASSLVEETQYF.